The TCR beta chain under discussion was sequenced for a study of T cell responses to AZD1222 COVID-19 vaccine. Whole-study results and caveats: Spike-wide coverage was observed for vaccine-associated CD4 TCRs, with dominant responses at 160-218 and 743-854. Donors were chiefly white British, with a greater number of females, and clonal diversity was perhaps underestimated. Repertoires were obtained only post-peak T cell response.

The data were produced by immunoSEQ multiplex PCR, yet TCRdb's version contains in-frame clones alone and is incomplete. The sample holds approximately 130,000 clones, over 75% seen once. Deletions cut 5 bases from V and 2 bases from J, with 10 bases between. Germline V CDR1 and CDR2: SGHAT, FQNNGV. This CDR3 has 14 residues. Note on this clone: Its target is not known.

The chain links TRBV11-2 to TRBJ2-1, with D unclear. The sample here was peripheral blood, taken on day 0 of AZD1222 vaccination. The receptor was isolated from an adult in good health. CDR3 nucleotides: TGTGCCAGCAGCCTCCTTGGCCCCTACAATGAGCAGTTCTTC. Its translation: CASSLLGPYNEQFF.